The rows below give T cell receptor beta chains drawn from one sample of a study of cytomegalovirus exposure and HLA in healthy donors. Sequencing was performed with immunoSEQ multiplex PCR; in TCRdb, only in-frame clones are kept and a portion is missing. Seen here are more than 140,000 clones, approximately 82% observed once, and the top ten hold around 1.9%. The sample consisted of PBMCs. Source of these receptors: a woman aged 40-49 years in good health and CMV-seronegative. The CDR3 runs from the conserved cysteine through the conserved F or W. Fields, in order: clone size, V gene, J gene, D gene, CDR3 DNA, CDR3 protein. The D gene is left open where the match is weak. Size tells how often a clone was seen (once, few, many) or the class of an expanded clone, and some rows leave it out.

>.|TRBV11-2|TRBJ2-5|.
TGTGCCAGCAGCCTTGAGGAGACCCAGTACTTC
CASSLEETQYF
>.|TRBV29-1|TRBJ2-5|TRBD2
TGCAGCGTCGACCGACTAGCGGGAGGGGAAGAGACCCAGTACTTC
CSVDRLAGGEETQYF
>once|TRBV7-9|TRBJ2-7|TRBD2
TGTGCCGGAGAGCGGGGGAGCTCCTACGAGCAGTACTTC
CAGERGSSYEQYF
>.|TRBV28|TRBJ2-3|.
TGTGCCAGCACCATACCGGGTAATACGCAGTATTTT
CASTIPGNTQYF
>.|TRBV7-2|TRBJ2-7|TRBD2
TGTGCCAGCCGACCCCGGACTAGCGGGAGTTACGAGCAGTACTTC
CASRPRTSGSYEQYF
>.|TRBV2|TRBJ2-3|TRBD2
TGTGCCAGCAGGACAGCGGGAGCTGGGCCAGATACGCAGTATTTT
CASRTAGAGPDTQYF
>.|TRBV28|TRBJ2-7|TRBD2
TGTGCCAGCAGTCCCGGACTAGCTCCCCACGAGCAGTACTTC
CASSPGLAPHEQYF
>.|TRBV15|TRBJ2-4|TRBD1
TGTGCCACCAGCCGAGGGCTCGACAGGGCCCAGAACATTCAGTACTTC
CATSRGLDRAQNIQYF
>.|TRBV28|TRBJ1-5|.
TGTGCCAGCAGAGTATGGCGGAATCAGCCCCAGCATTTT
CASRVWRNQPQHF
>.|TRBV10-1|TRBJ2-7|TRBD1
TGCGCCAGCACCGAGTTTTACAGGGGGCCCTACGAGCAGTACTTC
CASTEFYRGPYEQYF
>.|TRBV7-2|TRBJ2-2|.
TGTGCCAGCAGCTTACAACTCGGCGGGAAGCTGTTTTTT
CASSLQLGGKLFF
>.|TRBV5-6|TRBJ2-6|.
TGTGCCAGCAGCTTGGGGACAGTCTCTTCTGGGGCCAACGTCCTGACTTTC
CASSLGTVSSGANVLTF
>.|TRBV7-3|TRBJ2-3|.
TGTGCCAGCAGCACCGGACAAGCACCCTACACAGATACGCAGTATTTT
CASSTGQAPYTDTQYF
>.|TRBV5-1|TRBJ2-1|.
TGCGCCAGCAGCCTACAGACCAGTAATCACAATGAGCAGTTCTTC
CASSLQTSNHNEQFF
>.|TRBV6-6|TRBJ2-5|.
TGTGCCAGCAGTTTAGGAGTTCGAGCTAGAGAGACCCAGTACTTC
CASSLGVRARETQYF